The sequence of this TCR beta chain was determined in a study of CD8 T cells in Susac syndrome. RNA, at roughly 0.45 to 1 ug, was reverse transcribed with random hexamers. TCRdb independently ran MiXCR on the immunoSEQ multiplex PCR reads; one entry per CDR3 protein. This repertoire shows some 150,000 distinct CDR3 sequences, 95% found once; its top ten account for roughly 0.15%. The germline V gene encodes CDR1 KGHSH and CDR2 LQKENI. V dropped 4 bases and J dropped 3; count of bases not matched to a gene: 2. The CDR3 is made up of 13 amino acids. The chain links TRBV18 to TRBJ1-1, with 7 bases lining up with TRBD1. This sequence originates from a human donor with Susac syndrome. Sequences were obtained from CD4+ T cells from PBMCs. CDR3 sequence: CASSQDRDTEAFF. For the CDR3, the DNA is TGTGCCAGCTCACAAGACAGGGACACTGAAGCTTTCTTT. The variable domain in full, completed from reference TRBV18 and TRBJ1-1, reads NAGVMQNPRHLVRRRGQEARLRCSPMKGHSHVYWYRQLPEEGLKFMVYLQKENIIDESGMPKERFSAEFPKEGPSILRIQQVVRGDSAAYFCASSQDRDTEAFFGQGTRLTVV.